The rows below give T cell receptor beta chains drawn from one sample of a study of T cells in Graves' hyperthyroidism and ophthalmopathy. TCRdb ran MiXCR on the multiplex PCR reads and lists one entry per CDR3 protein. The table has approximately 400,000 distinct CDR3 sequences, approximately 15% seen once. Sequencing input: blood. The receptors were gathered from a woman aged 18-29 years with Graves' hyperthyroidism. CDR3s include the opening cysteine and the closing phenylalanine or tryptophan. D genes are given only for firm matches. Part of the rows lack a size; the others show once, few, many or a class for expanded clones.

v_gene: TRBV19; d_gene: .; abundance: few; j_gene: TRBJ1-4; CDR3nt: TGTGCCAGTACTGGATGGGCAACTAATGAAAAACTGTTTTTT; CDR3aa: CASTGWATNEKLFF
v_gene: TRBV11-2; d_gene: .; abundance: many; j_gene: TRBJ2-3; CDR3nt: TGTGCCAGCAGCTCGGGACAACTTAGCACAGATACGCAGTATTTT; CDR3aa: CASSSGQLSTDTQYF
v_gene: TRBV11-2; d_gene: TRBD1; abundance: many; j_gene: TRBJ2-7; CDR3nt: TGTGCCAGCAGCCTGACAGGGTCTCCGGAGCAGTACTTC; CDR3aa: CASSLTGSPEQYF
v_gene: TRBV28; d_gene: .; abundance: many; j_gene: TRBJ1-5; CDR3nt: TGTGCCAGCAACCAGAGGGGGGGATATTTCAATCAGCCCCAGCATTTT; CDR3aa: CASNQRGGYFNQPQHF
v_gene: TRBV6-1; d_gene: .; abundance: many; j_gene: TRBJ1-1; CDR3nt: TGTGCCACCCATCGGGGCTTAAACACTGAAGCTTTCTTT; CDR3aa: CATHRGLNTEAFF
v_gene: TRBV10-2; d_gene: .; abundance: many; j_gene: TRBJ2-5; CDR3nt: TGCGCCAGCAGAGTGGGGACCCCGGGGGAGACCCAGTACTTC; CDR3aa: CASRVGTPGETQYF
v_gene: TRBV10-3; d_gene: .; abundance: many; j_gene: TRBJ2-7; CDR3nt: TGTGCCATCAGTGAGGTGAGGACCGTCGCCTCCGAGCAGTACTTC; CDR3aa: CAISEVRTVASEQYF
v_gene: TRBV10-3; d_gene: .; abundance: many; j_gene: TRBJ1-1; CDR3nt: TGTGCCATCAGTGAGTCTGGAGGGCAGTACACTGAAGCTTTCTTT; CDR3aa: CAISESGGQYTEAFF
v_gene: TRBV6-4; d_gene: .; abundance: .; j_gene: TRBJ2-7; CDR3nt: TGTGCCAGCAGTGAAGGCCGGGACTCCTACAATGAGCAGTACTTC; CDR3aa: CASSEGRDSYNEQYF
v_gene: TRBV20-1; d_gene: .; abundance: many; j_gene: TRBJ1-1; CDR3nt: TGCAGTGCTAGGGGGGGCAAGGACACTGAAGCTTTCTTT; CDR3aa: CSARGGKDTEAFF
v_gene: TRBV4-1; d_gene: .; abundance: many; j_gene: TRBJ2-7; CDR3nt: TGCGCCAGCAGCCAATTTATTGAGGGCGAGCAGTACTTC; CDR3aa: CASSQFIEGEQYF
v_gene: TRBV6-1; d_gene: TRBD1; abundance: many; j_gene: TRBJ2-1; CDR3nt: TGTGCCAGCAGGGCTCCGGGACAGGGGGTCGATGAGCAGTTCTTC; CDR3aa: CASRAPGQGVDEQFF
v_gene: TRBV5-8; d_gene: TRBD1; abundance: many; j_gene: TRBJ2-3; CDR3nt: TGTGCCAGCAGCTTAAGACAGGGGGAGACAGATACGCAGTATTTT; CDR3aa: CASSLRQGETDTQYF
v_gene: TRBV19; d_gene: TRBD1; abundance: .; j_gene: TRBJ1-1; CDR3nt: TGTGCCAGTAGTTTAACCGGGACAGGGGAAGAAGCTTTCTTT; CDR3aa: CASSLTGTGEEAFF
v_gene: TRBV6-2/TRBV6-3; d_gene: .; abundance: few; j_gene: TRBJ2-5; CDR3nt: TGTGCCAGCAGCCCCCCTGGGAACCCCCAAGAGACCCAGTACTTC; CDR3aa: CASSPPGNPQETQYF
v_gene: TRBV29-1; d_gene: .; abundance: .; j_gene: TRBJ2-3; CDR3nt: TGCAGCGTCATGACAGGCGATACAGATACGCAGTATTTT; CDR3aa: CSVMTGDTDTQYF
v_gene: TRBV12-5; d_gene: TRBD2; abundance: many; j_gene: TRBJ2-1; CDR3nt: TGTGCTAGTGGTTTGGCCCCGGGAGGGAGGGATGAGCAGTTCTTC; CDR3aa: CASGLAPGGRDEQFF
v_gene: TRBV19; d_gene: .; abundance: .; j_gene: TRBJ1-2; CDR3nt: TGTGCCAGTAGTTCGACGATCTCCAGGGATGGCTACACCTTC; CDR3aa: CASSSTISRDGYTF